Following are 15 T cell receptor beta chains from one sample sequenced in a study of T cell clonality in common variable immunodeficiency. TCRdb keeps only in-frame clones here, not all; method: immunoSEQ multiplex PCR. The sample holds tens of thousands of clones, and no clone turns up only once. What was sequenced was peripheral blood mononuclear cells. These TCRs come from a person aged 18-69 years in good health.

CDR3 DNA (partial): TGTGCCAGTAGTATCGAGGGCAGGGGGCAGTTTTCCTACGAC. It specifies CASSIEGRGQFSYD. The full CDR3 protein is CASSIEGRGQFSYDYTF. This rearrangement joins TRBV19 to TRBJ1-2; TRBD1 matches 8 bases. Read data end 3 residues before the CDR3 end; the end is taken from the germline J gene. Germline-derived CDR1 and CDR2 are LNHDA and SQIVND (reference sequence). The CDR3 extends over 17 amino acids.

The table lists this clone with many counts. The observed sequence ends 3 residues before the CDR3 terminus, with the missing tail filled in from the germline J gene. The chain combines TRBV13 with TRBJ1-2, with 10 bases identical to TRBD1. CDR3 length: 17 residues. Germline V gene data show CDR1 as PRHDT and CDR2 as FYEKMQ (reference sequence). V lost 3 bases, J lost 2 bases, and 9 bases stayed unmatched. CDR3 DNA, as far as it was read: TGTGCCAGCAGCTTGGGCCCCCTGGGACAGGGGAACTATGGC. This translates into CASSLGPLGQGNYG. Given in full, the CDR3 is CASSLGPLGQGNYGYTF.

This clone was seen at least ten times. The read stops 3 residues short of the end of the CDR3; the missing end is completed from the germline J gene. V and J are TRBV10-1 and TRBJ1-3; D perhaps matches TRBD1 (5 bases). Germline loops: CDR1 WNHNN, CDR2 SYGVQD (reference sequence). The CDR3 sequence is 13 residues long. The CDR3 spells CASSESRLGLIYF. The DNA read from the CDR3 is TGCGCCAGCAGTGAGTCGAGGCTGGGGCTC.

This clone was counted only a few times. The read comes to an end 3 residues before the CDR3 does, leaving the germline J gene to fill in the end. The V call is TRBV5-1, the J call TRBJ2-7, with TRBD1 matching 9 bases. The CDR3 loop spans 15 amino acids. Trimming removed 0 bases from V and 6 bases from J; junction bases left unmatched: 7. Germline values: CDR1 SGHRS, CDR2 YFSETQ. The covered CDR3 bases are TGCGCCAGCAGCTTGGGTGCGACAGGGGGTCCCGAG. Residues: CASSLGATGGPE. The whole CDR3 sequence reads CASSLGATGGPEQYF.

A remark on this clone: The CDR3 end falls 3 residues outside the read, so it is completed with the germline J gene. This chain connects TRBV7-6 to TRBJ2-3; tentative D call: TRBD1 (5 bases). Trimming cost V 2 bases and J 6 bases, with 24 bases left between them. CDR1 is SGHVS, CDR2 FNYEAQ, per germline. This CDR3 spans 18 amino acids. Incomplete CDR3 DNA: TGTGCCAGCAGCTTAATAGGGGCACGACTCATCGGGTATGATACG. Protein sequence: CASSLIGARLIGYDT. The complete CDR3 sequence is CASSLIGARLIGYDTQYF.

This clone was picked up many times. The read ends 3 residues early relative to the CDR3; the germline J gene fills the gap. This chain joins TRBV5-1 and TRBJ2-4; D is possibly TRBD1 (6 bases). Trimming shortened V by 3 bases and J by 6 bases, and 10 bases separated the two germline ends. The CDR3 contains 13 residues. Germline loops: CDR1 SGHRS, CDR2 YFSETQ. The covered CDR3 bases are TGCGCCAGCAGCTACCAACAGGGAAACATT. Translated: CASSYQQGNI. The CDR3 in its entirety is CASSYQQGNIQYF.

Many counts were recorded for this clone. Read coverage stops 3 residues before the CDR3 terminus; the germline J gene supplies the remainder. The chain uses TRBV5-1 and TRBJ2-2, with 10 bases identical to TRBD1. This CDR3 has 15 residues. The V gene's germline CDR1 is SGHRS and CDR2 YFSETQ. V lost 4 bases to trimming and J lost 3 bases; unmatched junction nucleotides: 3. CDR3 amino acids: CASSPDRGYTGELFF. The CDR3 bases that were read are TGCGCCAGCAGCCCGGACAGGGGGTACACCGGGGAG.

This clone occurred many times. Read sequence stops 3 residues before the CDR3 end, and the germline J gene provides the missing end. This chain links TRBV28 with TRBJ1-5, with 8 bases that match TRBD1. The V gene end was trimmed by 5 bases and the J gene end by 1 base; junction bases not matched to a gene: 1. Per germline, CDR1 MDHEN and CDR2 SYDVKM. The CDR3 has 14 amino acids. The CDR3 bases that were read are TGTGCCAGCAGTCCAGGGGGCAGCAATCAGCCC. This translates into CASSPGGSNQP. The complete CDR3 reads CASSPGGSNQPQHF.

This clone appeared many times. The CDR3 end falls 3 residues outside the read, so it is completed with the germline J gene. The chain has TRBV15 and TRBJ2-7; D gene unclear. Between the trimmed V and J ends, which lost 7 bases and 5 bases, there was a span of 6 bases. This CDR3 is 10 amino acids long. The germline V gene encodes CDR1 LNHNV and CDR2 YYDKDF (reference sequence). CDR3 sequence reads: CATTSDEQYF. The sequenced CDR3 bases are TGTGCCACCACCTCTGACGAG.

This clone was seen many times. The DNA ends 3 residues before the CDR3 does, and the rest of the CDR3 is filled in from the germline J gene. The gene calls are TRBV20-1 and TRBJ2-1; possible D gene TRBD2, 6 bases. With 5 bases removed from V and 0 bases from J, the gap between germline ends came to 14 bases. Germline V gives CDR1 DFQATT, CDR2 SNEGSKA (reference sequence). The CDR3 covers 15 residues. The part of the CDR3 DNA that was read is TGCAGTGCTCAGCCTAGCGTCGGCTCCTACAATGAG. It yields the protein CSAQPSVGSYNE. In full, the CDR3 reads CSAQPSVGSYNEQFF.

This clone occurred many times. The sequence runs out 3 residues before the end of the CDR3; the remainder is reconstructed from the germline J gene. The J gene is TRBJ2-1, the V gene TRBV6-4, with 10 bases lining up with TRBD2. V shed 7 bases, J shed 1 base, and the junction held 4 bases outside the gene matches. CDR3 length equals 15 residues. Germline-derived CDR1 and CDR2 are MRHNA and SNTAGT. The CDR3 reads CASTQTSGSYNEQFF. The CDR3 bases that were read are TGTGCCAGCACTCAGACTAGCGGGTCCTACAATGAG.

This clone was detected ten times or more. The part of the CDR3 DNA that was read is TGCGCCAGCGGACAAAGCGGGGATTCACCC. It translates to CASGQSGDSP. The whole CDR3 region reads CASGQSGDSPLHF. This rearrangement joins TRBV5-1 to TRBJ1-6, with D possibly matching TRBD1 (5 bases). The read gets to within 3 residues of the CDR3 end, and the germline J gene fills in the rest. Trimming removed 7 bases at V and 8 bases at J, with 13 bases between. Looked up from germline, CDR1 is SGHRS and CDR2 is YFSETQ. The CDR3 sequence is 13 residues long.

This clone was counted at least ten times. The CDR3 end is not reached by the read, which stops 3 residues before it; the germline J gene fills it in. V usage is TRBV4-2 and J usage is TRBJ1-2; tentatively, D is TRBD1 (6 bases). The CDR3 runs to 16 residues. Germline V gene sequence: CDR1 LGHNA, CDR2 YNFKEQ. Trimming took 3 bases from V and 4 from J, leaving 18 bases between them. CDR3 protein: CASSQENRAQTYGYTF. The sequenced CDR3 bases are TGTGCCAGCAGCCAGGAAAACAGGGCTCAAACCTATGGC.

This clone was counted many times. The DNA ends 3 residues before the CDR3 does, and the rest of the CDR3 is filled in from the germline J gene. The rearrangement joins TRBV20-1 to TRBJ2-5, with D unclear. V was cut by 2 bases and J by 4 bases, with 8 bases left in between. The CDR3 has 12 amino acids. Looked up from germline, CDR1 is DFQATT and CDR2 is SNEGSKA (reference sequence). Partial CDR3 DNA: TGCAGTGCTAGAAGGGTTAGAGAGACC. Translation gives CSARRVRET. The full CDR3 sequence reads CSARRVRETQYF.

This clone was seen at least ten times. Sequencing ends 3 residues short of the CDR3 end; the germline J gene provides the rest. The chain couples TRBV18 to TRBJ2-3, with TRBD1 matching over 10 bases. J lost 6 bases, V lost 1 base, and 4 bases had no gene match. This CDR3 is built from 15 residues. Germline V gene data show CDR1 as KGHSH and CDR2 as LQKENI. CDR3 sequence reads: CASSPLGQGLDTQYF. The DNA read from the CDR3 is TGTGCCAGCTCACCACTGGGACAGGGGTTGGATACG. Complete variable domain (other parts from reference TRBV18 and TRBJ2-3): NAGVMQNPRHLVRRRGQEARLRCSPMKGHSHVYWYRQLPEEGLKFMVYLQKENIIDESGMPKERFSAEFPKEGPSILRIQQVVRGDSAAYFCASSPLGQGLDTQYFGPGTRLTVL.